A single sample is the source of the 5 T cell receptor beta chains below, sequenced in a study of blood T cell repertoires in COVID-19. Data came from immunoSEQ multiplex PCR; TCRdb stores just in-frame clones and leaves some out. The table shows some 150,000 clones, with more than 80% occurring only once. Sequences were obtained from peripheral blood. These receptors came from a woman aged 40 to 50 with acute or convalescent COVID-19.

The DNA for the CDR3 is TGTGCCAGCAGCGAAAGGACTAGCGGGGGGACAGATACGCAGTATTTT. Its translation: CASSERTSGGTDTQYF. J is TRBJ2-3 and V is TRBV3-1 (or the pseudogene TRBV3-2); 14 bases line up with TRBD2. CDR3 length equals 16 residues. The trim removed 5 bases at V and 3 bases at J, leaving 4 bases unmatched. Germline V gives CDR1 LGHDT, CDR2 YNNKEL (reference sequence).

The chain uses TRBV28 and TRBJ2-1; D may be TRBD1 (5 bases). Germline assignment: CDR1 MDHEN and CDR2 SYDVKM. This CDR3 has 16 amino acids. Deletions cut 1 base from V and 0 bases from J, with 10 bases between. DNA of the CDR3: TGTGCCAGCAGTTTATTGGGGCGAAGCTCCTACAATGAGCAGTTCTTC. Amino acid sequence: CASSLLGRSSYNEQFF.

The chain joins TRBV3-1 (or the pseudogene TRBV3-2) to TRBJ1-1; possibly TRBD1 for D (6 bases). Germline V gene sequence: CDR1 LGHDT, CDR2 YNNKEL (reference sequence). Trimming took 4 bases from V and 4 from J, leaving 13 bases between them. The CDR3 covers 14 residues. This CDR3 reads CASSPGQTATEAFF. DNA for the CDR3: TGTGCCAGCAGCCCAGGACAGACAGCCACTGAAGCTTTCTTT.

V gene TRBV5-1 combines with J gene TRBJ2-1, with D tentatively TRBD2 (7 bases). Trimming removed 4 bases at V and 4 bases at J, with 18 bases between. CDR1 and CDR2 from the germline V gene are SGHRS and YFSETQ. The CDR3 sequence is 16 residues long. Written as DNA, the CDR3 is TGCGCCAGCAGCCCCGTCCCAGCGGGACAATACAATGAGCAGTTCTTC. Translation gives CASSPVPAGQYNEQFF.

DNA for the CDR3: TGTGCCATCAGGGGACAGGGGGCCTACGAGCAGTACTTC. Its protein is CAIRGQGAYEQYF. The chain couples TRBV10-3 to TRBJ2-7, with 11 nucleotides matching TRBD1. CDR3 size: 13 residues. Losses at the gene ends were 6 bases for V and 2 bases for J; bases not matched to a gene: 0. Germline CDR1 ENHRY, CDR2 SYGVKD.